The clone carrying this T cell receptor (beta chain) was seen a few times. What it binds is unknown. This likely traces to a read error, being one base from a far larger clone. The same CDR3 arises from other DNA sequences in this sample as well. Researchers report immunoSEQ v3.0 was run at survey level. Data came from immunoSEQ multiplex PCR; TCRdb stores just in-frame clones and leaves some out. This sample has over 10,000 clones; roughly 80% occur once, and the top ten carry 9.5% to 13%. This sample was included in a study of long-term antiretroviral therapy in people with HIV. Background on the study: The earliest samples came about a decade before the 2015 immediate-ART recommendation.

V gave up 0 bases and J gave up 4 bases; unmatched junction bases: 3. The CDR3 length is 14 residues. Per the germline V gene, CDR1 is MNHNY and CDR2 is SVGAGI (reference sequence). A minimum of one pre-ART and two post-ART PBMC samples existed for each donor. Without exception, participants with HIV were treated in the United States. The study's findings and limits: Controls had broader CDR3 length ranges than HIV repertoires did.

The chain has TRBV6-6 and TRBJ2-7; the match to TRBD2 covers 7 bases. The receptor was derived from a woman aged 40-49 years with HIV. The material was unsorted PBMCs, obtained 0.8 years before starting antiretroviral therapy. In nucleotides, the CDR3 is TGTGCCAGCAGTTACTCCCTAGCGGAGTACGAGCAGTACTTC. Residues: CASSYSLAEYEQYF.